This T cell receptor (beta chain) was retrieved from a study of regulatory T cells in long-lasting Graves disease. Study context: Positive TSH receptor antibodies alongside over 5 years of antithyroid drugs were what marked Graves' disease as persistent. Study results and caveats: There was favoring of TRBV28, TRBJ1-2 and TRBJ2-5 in persistent disease. TCR diversity was lower in persistent Graves' patients (versus newly diagnosed ones). Persistent patients shared more public clonotypes (around 3,000) than new patients (roughly 970).

This clonotype appeared a few times. Its antigen is currently unknown. Time point defined: persistent/refractory GD, antithyroid drugs over 5 years with positive TRAb. PBMC RNA was the source of the TCR library. Both iRepertoire HTBI primers and Arm-PCR of CDR3 regions were used to build the TCR beta libraries. TCRdb passed the multiplex PCR reads through MiXCR, listing each CDR3 protein once. The sample records about 460,000 distinct CDR3 sequences, around a fifth being singletons. This CDR3 is 16 amino acids long. Germline assignment: CDR1 SGDLS and CDR2 YYNGEE. The V gene lost 4 bases and the J gene lost 6 bases, with 22 bases spanning the gap.

Sequencing was performed on peripheral blood mononuclear cells (PBMCs), taken when the disease was refractory, from a patient treated with antithyroid drugs. The chain uses TRBV9 and TRBJ1-2, with a tentative D call TRBD1 (5 bases). The sequence was collected from a female donor with Graves disease. CDR3 loop: CASSTNLRFGGDGYTF. The DNA of the CDR3 is TGTGCCAGCAGCACCAACCTGCGTTTCGGGGGGGATGGCTACACCTTC.